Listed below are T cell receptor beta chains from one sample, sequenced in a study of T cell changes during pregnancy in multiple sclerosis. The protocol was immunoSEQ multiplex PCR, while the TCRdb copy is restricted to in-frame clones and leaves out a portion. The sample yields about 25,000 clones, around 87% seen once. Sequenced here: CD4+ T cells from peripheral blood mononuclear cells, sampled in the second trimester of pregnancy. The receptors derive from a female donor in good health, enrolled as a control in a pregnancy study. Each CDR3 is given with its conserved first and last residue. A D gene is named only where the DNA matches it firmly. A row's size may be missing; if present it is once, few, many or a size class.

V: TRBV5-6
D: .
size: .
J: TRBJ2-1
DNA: TGTGCCAGCAGCTCATCGAGTGAGCAGTTCTTC
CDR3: CASSSSSEQFF

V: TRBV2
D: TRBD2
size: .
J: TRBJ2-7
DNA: TGTGCCATCGCGACTAGCGGGGTTGGGCAGTACTTC
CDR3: CAIATSGVGQYF

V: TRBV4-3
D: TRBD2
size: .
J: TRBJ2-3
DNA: TGCGCCAGCAGCCGGACGTTAGCGGGGGTCAGCACAGATACGCAGTATTTT
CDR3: CASSRTLAGVSTDTQYF

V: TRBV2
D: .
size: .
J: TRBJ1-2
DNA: TGTGCCAGCAGTGAGGGGAGGAGGGGCTACACCTTC
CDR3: CASSEGRRGYTF

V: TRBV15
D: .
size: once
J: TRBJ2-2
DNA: TGTGCCACCAGCGCAAAGGAGGGGACCGGGGAGCTGTTTTTT
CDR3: CATSAKEGTGELFF

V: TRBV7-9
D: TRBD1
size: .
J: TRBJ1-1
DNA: TGTGCCAGCAGCTCGCCCCGGACAGGGAGGAGTGAAGCTTTCTTT
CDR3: CASSSPRTGRSEAFF

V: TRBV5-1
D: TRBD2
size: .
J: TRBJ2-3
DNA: TGCGCCAGCAGTTATAGCGGGGGGGCCCCAGATACGCAGTATTTT
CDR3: CASSYSGGAPDTQYF

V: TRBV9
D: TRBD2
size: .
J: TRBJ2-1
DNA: TGTGCCAGCAGCCCCCAGTTCCGGCTAGCGGGGTTGAGCTCCTACAATGAGCAGTTCTTC
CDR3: CASSPQFRLAGLSSYNEQFF

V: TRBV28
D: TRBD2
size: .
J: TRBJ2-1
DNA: TGTGCCAGCAGTTCGTTCCGGACTAGCGCGGGTGGAGAGCAGTTCTTC
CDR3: CASSSFRTSAGGEQFF

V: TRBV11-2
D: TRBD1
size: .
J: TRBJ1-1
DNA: TGTGCCAGCAGCTTATCGAGGGGGCGCGGGAACACTGAAGCTTTCTTT
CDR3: CASSLSRGRGNTEAFF

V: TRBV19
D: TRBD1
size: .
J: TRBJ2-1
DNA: TGTGCCAGTAGTATTAGGCCGGGACAGGGGCTCAATGAGCAGTTCTTC
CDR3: CASSIRPGQGLNEQFF

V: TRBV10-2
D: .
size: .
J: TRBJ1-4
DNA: TGCGCCAGCAGTGAGGGGGCTGCAACTAATGAAAAACTGTTTTTT
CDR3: CASSEGAATNEKLFF

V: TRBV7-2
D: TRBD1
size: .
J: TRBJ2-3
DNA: TGTGCCAGCAGCTGGGACAGGGGAACAGATACGCAGTATTTT
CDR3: CASSWDRGTDTQYF

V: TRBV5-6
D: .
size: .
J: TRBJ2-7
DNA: TGTGCCAGCAGCCCCGCCGGAGGGTGGGAATACGAGCAGTACTTC
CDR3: CASSPAGGWEYEQYF

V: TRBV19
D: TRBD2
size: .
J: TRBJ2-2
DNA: TGTGCCAGTAGTAAGGCGGGAGCGAGCACCGGGGAGCTGTTTTTT
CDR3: CASSKAGASTGELFF

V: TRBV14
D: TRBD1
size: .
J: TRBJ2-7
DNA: TGTGCCAGCAGCCAAGACGGCAGGGGCAGGGGGCTCCTAAGCTCCTACGAGCAGTACTTC
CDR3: CASSQDGRGRGLLSSYEQYF

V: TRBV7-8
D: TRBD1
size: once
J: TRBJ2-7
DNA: TGTGCCAGCAGCTTAGGTGCAGGGGGCGGCGAGCAGTACTTC
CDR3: CASSLGAGGGEQYF

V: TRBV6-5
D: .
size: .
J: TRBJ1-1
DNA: TGTGCCAGCAGTTACCTCGATCTGGGCTTCTGGACTGAAGCTTTCTTT
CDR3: CASSYLDLGFWTEAFF

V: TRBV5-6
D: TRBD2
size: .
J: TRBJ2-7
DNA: TGTGCCAGCAGCTTGGTTGGGGTCTCCGGACTAGCGGGCTCCTACGAGCAGTACTTC
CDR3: CASSLVGVSGLAGSYEQYF

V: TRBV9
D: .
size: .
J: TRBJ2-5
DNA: TGTGCCAGCAGCGTAGAAGTAAGGGACACCCTAGAGACCCAGTACTTC
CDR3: CASSVEVRDTLETQYF

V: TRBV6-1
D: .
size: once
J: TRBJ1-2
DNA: TGTGCCAGCAGTGAAGCTCTCCGGGTTGGCAACTATGGCTACACCTTC
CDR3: CASSEALRVGNYGYTF

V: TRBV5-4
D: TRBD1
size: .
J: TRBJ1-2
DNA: TGTGCCAGCAGCCCCCCGGGGACAGACTATGGCTACACCTTC
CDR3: CASSPPGTDYGYTF

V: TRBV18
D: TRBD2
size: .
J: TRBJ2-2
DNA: TGTGCCAGCTCACCACCCGCGCGGGGGAATGGCGGGGAGCTGTTTTTT
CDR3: CASSPPARGNGGELFF

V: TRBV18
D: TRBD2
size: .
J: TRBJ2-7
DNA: TGTGCCAGCTCACCAAGGGGACTAGCGGGAGAGGGCGAGCAGTACTTC
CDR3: CASSPRGLAGEGEQYF

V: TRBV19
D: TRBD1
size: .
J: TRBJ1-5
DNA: TGTGCCAGTAGTGCCCCGGGGACAGGGATTTCTGAGCCCCAGCATTTT
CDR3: CASSAPGTGISEPQHF

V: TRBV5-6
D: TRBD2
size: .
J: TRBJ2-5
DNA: TGTGCCAGCAGTCTACTAGCGGGGCCGGAGACCCAGTACTTC
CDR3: CASSLLAGPETQYF

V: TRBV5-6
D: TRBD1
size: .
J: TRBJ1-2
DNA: TGTGCCAGCAGCTTGTTCCAGGGGGCTGGTGGCTACACCTTC
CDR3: CASSLFQGAGGYTF

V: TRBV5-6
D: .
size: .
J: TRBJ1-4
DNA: TGTGCCAGCTCCTCCGGGGTTGCTAATGAAAAACTGTTTTTT
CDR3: CASSSGVANEKLFF

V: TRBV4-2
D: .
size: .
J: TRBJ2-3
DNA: TGTGCCAGCAGCCGCTACGAGGGGGGGAGCACAGATACGCAGTATTTT
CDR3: CASSRYEGGSTDTQYF

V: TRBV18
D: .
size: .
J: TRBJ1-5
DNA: TGTGCCAGCTCACCACAAGGCGGGGGCAATCAGCCCCAGCATTTT
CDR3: CASSPQGGGNQPQHF

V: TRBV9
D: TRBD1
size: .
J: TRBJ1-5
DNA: TGTGCCAGCAGCATAGGGGGCCGCAATCAGCCCCAGCATTTT
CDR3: CASSIGGRNQPQHF

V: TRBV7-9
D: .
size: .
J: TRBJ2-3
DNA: TGTGCCAGCAGCCTCGAGACAGATACGCAGTATTTT
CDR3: CASSLETDTQYF

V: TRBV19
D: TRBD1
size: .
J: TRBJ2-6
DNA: TGTGCCAGTAGTCCGACAGGGTCTGGGGCCAACGTCCTGACTTTC
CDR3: CASSPTGSGANVLTF

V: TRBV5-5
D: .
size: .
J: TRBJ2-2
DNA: TGTGCCAGCAGCGGGGTAGGGGGTGCGAACACCGGGGAGCTGTTTTTT
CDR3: CASSGVGGANTGELFF

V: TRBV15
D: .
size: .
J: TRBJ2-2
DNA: TGTGCCACCAGCAGTACCGGTAGATACGGGGAGCTGTTTTTT
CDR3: CATSSTGRYGELFF

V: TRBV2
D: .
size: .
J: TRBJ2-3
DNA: TGTGCCAGCAGTGAATGGGGCGGGGGCAGGACCAGCACAGATACGCAGTATTTT
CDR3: CASSEWGGGRTSTDTQYF

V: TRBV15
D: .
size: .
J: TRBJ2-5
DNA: TGTGCCACCAGCAGAGATCTCGGAGAGACCCAGTACTTC
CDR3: CATSRDLGETQYF

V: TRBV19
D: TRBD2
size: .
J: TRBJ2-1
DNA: TGTGCCAGTAGTATGGCTAGCGGGGGCACCAAGGGGTACAATGAGCAGTTCTTC
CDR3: CASSMASGGTKGYNEQFF

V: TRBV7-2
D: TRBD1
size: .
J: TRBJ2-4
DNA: TGTGCCAGCAGCCCCCAGGGACAGGGATCGGGCATAGCCAAAAACATTCAGTACTTC
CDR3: CASSPQGQGSGIAKNIQYF

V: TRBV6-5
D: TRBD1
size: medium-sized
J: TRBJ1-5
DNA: TGTGCCAGCAGTCCCGGGACAGGGCGCAATCAGCCCCAGCATTTT
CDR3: CASSPGTGRNQPQHF

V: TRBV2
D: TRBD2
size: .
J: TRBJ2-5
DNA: TGTGCCAGCAGGGTGACTAGCGGGAGAGGAGAGACCCAGTACTTC
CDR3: CASRVTSGRGETQYF

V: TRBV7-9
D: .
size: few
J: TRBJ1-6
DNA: TGTGCCTCTAGGGAGGGAAATTCACCCCTCCACTTT
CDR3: CASREGNSPLHF

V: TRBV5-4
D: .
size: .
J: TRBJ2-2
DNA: TGTGCCAGCAGCTTGGCCCGGGGGGCAGAGACCGGGGAGCTGTTTTTT
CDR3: CASSLARGAETGELFF

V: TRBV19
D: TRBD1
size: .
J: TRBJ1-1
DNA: TGTGCCAGTAGTGGGGGACAGATTGAAGCTTTCTTT
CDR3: CASSGGQIEAFF

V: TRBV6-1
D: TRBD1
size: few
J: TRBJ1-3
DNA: TGTGCCAGCAGTGAGCCCGGGACAGGGCCTGGAAACACCATATATTTT
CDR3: CASSEPGTGPGNTIYF

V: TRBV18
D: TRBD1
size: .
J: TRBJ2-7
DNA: TGTGCCAGCTCACTTGGACAGGGGGACTCCTACGAGCAGTACTTC
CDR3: CASSLGQGDSYEQYF